These 15 T cell receptor beta chains came from one sample sequenced in a study of blood T cell repertoires in COVID-19. Libraries were prepared by immunoSEQ multiplex PCR; TCRdb keeps only in-frame clonotypes and omits some of them. The top ten clones hold 2.5% to 3% of a sample with 140,000 to 150,000 clones, 85% to 90% of them seen once. The sequencing sample was made of peripheral blood. These TCRs come from a man aged 55 to 70 with active or convalescent COVID-19.

This clone was recorded a few times. The chain has TRBV5-8 and TRBJ1-2; D ambiguous. The V gene lost 0 bases and the J gene lost 3 bases, with 12 bases spanning the gap. The germline V gene encodes CDR1 SGHTS and CDR2 YDEGEE. CDR3 size: 15 residues. CDR3 amino acids: CASSLGSQVYYGYTF. The DNA for the CDR3 is TGTGCCAGCAGCTTGGGGTCCCAGGTCTACTATGGCTACACCTTC.

This clone was counted only a few times. The chain carries TRBV2 and TRBJ1-2; 9 bases are shared with TRBD1. J gave up 8 bases and V 4 bases, and 5 bases lay outside the gene matches. There are 13 residues in the CDR3. CDR1 SNHLY and CDR2 FYNNEI come from the germline V gene. CDR3 protein: CASSVGQGRGYTF. The CDR3 bases are TGTGCCAGCAGTGTGGGACAGGGCCGCGGCTACACCTTC. Full variable domain (missing parts from reference TRBV2 and TRBJ1-2): EPEVTQTPSHQVTQMGQEVILRCVPISNHLYFYWYRQILGQKVEFLVSFYNNEISEKSEIFDDQFSVERPDGSNFTLKIRSTKLEDSAMYFCASSVGQGRGYTFGSGTRLTVV.

V and J are TRBV6-2 or TRBV6-3 and TRBJ1-5; D is undetermined. Per germline, CDR1 MNHEY and CDR2 SVGEGT. Between the trimmed V and J ends, which lost 6 bases and 0 bases, there was a span of 6 bases. The CDR3 has 13 residues. The CDR3 DNA reads TGTGCCAGCAGCTCTATTAGCAATCAGCCCCAGCATTTT. This codes for CASSSISNQPQHF.

The chain has TRBV11-2 and TRBJ2-3, with TRBD2 matching 8 bases. The CDR3 is 14 residues long. V lost 4 bases to trimming and J lost 4 bases; unmatched junction nucleotides: 4. The germline gives CDR1 SGHAT, CDR2 FQNNGV. CDR3 sequence (DNA): TGTGCCAGCAGCTCATTAGCGGGGCCAGATACGCAGTATTTT. It is translated as CASSSLAGPDTQYF.

V gene TRBV18 combines with J gene TRBJ2-3; possibly TRBD1 for D (5 bases). V dropped 4 bases and J dropped 6 bases, with 14 bases sitting between them. The CDR3 totals 14 residues. Germline V CDR1 and CDR2: KGHSH, LQKENI. The CDR3: CASSRAWGEDTQYF. CDR3 bases: TGTGCCAGCTCACGAGCATGGGGCGAGGATACGCAGTATTTT. Together with reference TRBV18 and TRBJ2-3, the CDR3 gives the full variable domain: NAGVMQNPRHLVRRRGQEARLRCSPMKGHSHVYWYRQLPEEGLKFMVYLQKENIIDESGMPKERFSAEFPKEGPSILRIQQVVRGDSAAYFCASSRAWGEDTQYFGPGTRLTVL.

The chain employs TRBV4-2 and TRBJ2-1; 15 positions match TRBD2. The CDR3 covers 18 residues. V shed 4 bases and J 2 bases; nucleotides not matched to a gene: 6. Germline CDR1 and CDR2: LGHNA and YNFKEQ. The CDR3 loop is CASSRTSGGVWPYNEQFF. DNA for the CDR3: TGTGCCAGCAGCCGGACTAGCGGGGGGGTTTGGCCCTACAATGAGCAGTTCTTC.

The V gene is TRBV27, the J gene TRBJ1-2; 8 bases align to TRBD1. This CDR3 is 15 amino acids long. In germline, CDR1 is MNHEY, CDR2 SMNVEV (reference sequence). V lost 4 bases and J lost 4; bases outside the gene matches: 8. In nucleotides, the CDR3 is TGTGCCAGCAGTTCCCCCAGACAGGGGACCTATGGCTACACCTTC. This codes for CASSSPRQGTYGYTF.

On this clone itself: Germline is not matched at one junction end, which may reflect a read error. J is TRBJ1-3 and V is TRBV28; D not resolved. CDR1 and CDR2 from the germline V gene are MDHEN and SYDVKM. The CDR3 runs to 16 residues. CDR3 residues: CASSLWTASSGNTIYF. CDR3 bases: TGTGCCAGCAGTCTATGGACGGCTAGCTCTGGAAACACCATATATTTT. The full variable domain, in which reference TRBV28 and TRBJ1-3 provide the parts outside the CDR3, is DVKVTQSSRYLVKRTGEKVFLECVQDMDHENMFWYRQDPGLGLRLIYFSYDVKMKEKGDIPEGYSVSREKKERFSLILESASTNQTSMYLCASSLWTASSGNTIYFGEGSWLTVV.

The DNA of the CDR3 is TGTGCCAGCAGCTTAGACGGGGGGCGTGATGGCTACACCTTC. It is translated as CASSLDGGRDGYTF. The chain links TRBV7-2 to TRBJ1-2, with D possibly TRBD1 on 6 matching bases. Germline-derived CDR1 and CDR2 are SGHTA and FQGNSA. This CDR3 is built from 14 residues. Trimming left V 1 base short and J 6 bases short, with 12 bases between.

The chain has TRBV19 and TRBJ1-2; D gene ambiguous. Trimming removed 2 bases from V and 5 bases from J, with 6 bases in between. This CDR3 region has 12 residues. Per germline, CDR1 LNHDA and CDR2 SQIVND (reference sequence). CDR3 protein: CASSIRQYGYTF. The DNA of the CDR3 is TGTGCCAGTAGTATACGTCAGTATGGCTACACCTTC.

J is TRBJ1-4 and V is TRBV12-3 or TRBV12-4; D gene uncertain. Trimming pared 6 bases from V and 8 bases from J, leaving 13 bases between. The CDR3 sequence is 13 residues long. In DNA, the CDR3 is TGTGCCAGCAGCCTCGCCGAGGGAGAAAAACTGTTTTTT. This codes for CASSLAEGEKLFF.

The CDR3 protein is CASSYRTGGAGANVLTF. The CDR3 DNA sequence: TGTGCCAGCAGCTACCGGACAGGAGGGGCAGGGGCCAACGTCCTGACTTTC. The chain uses TRBV7-2 and TRBJ2-6; maybe TRBD1 (7 bases). V was shortened by 4 bases and J by 4 bases, with 17 bases between the two germline ends. The CDR3 loop spans 17 amino acids. The V gene's germline CDR1 is SGHTA and CDR2 FQGNSA.

The chain couples TRBV6-6 to TRBJ2-3, with a tentative D call TRBD2 (6 bases). The germline V gene encodes CDR1 MNHNY and CDR2 SVGAGI (reference sequence). Trimming left V 2 bases short and J 2 bases short, with 11 bases between. The CDR3 is made up of 15 amino acids. The CDR3 DNA reads TGTGCCAGCAGTTACAGGACTACGTACACAGATACGCAGTATTTT. Translating it yields CASSYRTTYTDTQYF.

J is TRBJ2-1 and V is TRBV5-1, with no clear D. This CDR3 has 16 residues. CDR1 and CDR2 (germline): SGHRS, YFSETQ. With 0 bases removed from V and 0 bases from J, the gap between germline ends came to 10 bases. The CDR3 loop reads CASSLGESRSYNEQFF. CDR3 in DNA: TGCGCCAGCAGCTTGGGCGAGTCCCGCTCCTACAATGAGCAGTTCTTC.

This clone was observed once. J is TRBJ2-3 and V is TRBV6-2 or TRBV6-3, with D possibly matching TRBD1 (5 bases). The V gene's germline CDR1 is MNHEY and CDR2 SVGEGT. V dropped 6 bases and J dropped 1 base, with 17 bases sitting between them. This CDR3 has 16 residues. The CDR3 nucleotides are TGTGCCAGCAGCTCGCAGGGCCCCCTGGGCACAGATACGCAGTATTTT. Its protein product is CASSSQGPLGTDTQYF.